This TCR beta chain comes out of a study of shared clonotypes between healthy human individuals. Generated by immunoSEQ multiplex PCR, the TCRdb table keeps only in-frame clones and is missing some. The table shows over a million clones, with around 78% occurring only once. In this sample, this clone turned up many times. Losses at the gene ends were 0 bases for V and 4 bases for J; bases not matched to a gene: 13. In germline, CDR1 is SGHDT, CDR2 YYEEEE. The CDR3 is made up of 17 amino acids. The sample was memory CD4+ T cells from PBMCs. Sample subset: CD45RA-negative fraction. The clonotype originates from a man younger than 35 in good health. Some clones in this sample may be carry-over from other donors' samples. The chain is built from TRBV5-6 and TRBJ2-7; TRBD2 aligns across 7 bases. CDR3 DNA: TGTGCCAGCAGCTTGGGTGGTTCTGCGGGGGATGCATACGAGCAGTACTTC. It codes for CASSLGGSAGDAYEQYF.